The 12 T cell receptor beta chains presented below share a single source sample, sequenced in a study of CD8 T cells in Susac syndrome. cDNA came from roughly 0.5 to 1 ug RNA primed by random hexamers. TCRdb redid the calling of the immunoSEQ multiplex PCR reads with MiXCR, one entry per CDR3 protein. The sample contains fewer than 95,000 distinct CDR3 sequences, about 95% of which appear only once. Sequencing used CD8+ T cells from PBMCs. All receptors come from a human donor with Susac syndrome.

The V gene is TRBV12-3 or TRBV12-4, the J gene TRBJ1-3, with TRBD1 identical over 8 bases. The J segment lost 5 bases and the V segment lost 6 bases, leaving 6 bases of the junction unmatched. CDR3 length equals 14 residues. The CDR3 DNA reads TGTGCCAGCAGCCGGACAGGGCTTAGAAACACCATATATTTT. Its translation: CASSRTGLRNTIYF.

This rearrangement joins TRBV20-1 to TRBJ1-2; no reliable D call. Looked up from germline, CDR1 is DFQATT and CDR2 is SNEGSKA (reference sequence). V gave up 5 bases and J gave up 7 bases, with 20 bases separating them. CDR3 size: 14 residues. CDR3 region: CSAGASGNSGGYTF. The CDR3 region has the DNA TGCAGTGCTGGCGCATCGGGGAATTCGGGTGGCTACACCTTC.

The rearrangement links TRBV5-6 to TRBJ2-7; D possibly uses TRBD1 or TRBD2 (5 bases each). Germline lookup yields CDR1 SGHDT and CDR2 YYEEEE. Trimming removed 0 bases from V and 3 bases from J, with 19 bases in between. The CDR3 contains 17 residues. This chain's CDR3 is CASSLGRETTYFYEQYF. The CDR3 DNA sequence: TGTGCCAGCAGCTTGGGCAGGGAGACCACTTACTTCTACGAGCAGTACTTC.

J is TRBJ2-3 and V is TRBV29-1; D possibly uses TRBD1 or TRBD2 (5 bases each). Per the germline V gene, CDR1 is SQVTM and CDR2 is ANQGSEA. The CDR3 sequence is 13 residues long. Trimming shortened V by 3 bases and J by 5 bases, and 12 bases separated the two germline ends. CDR3 loop: CSVDPGGKDTQYF. DNA of the CDR3: TGCAGCGTTGATCCTGGGGGTAAAGATACGCAGTATTTT.

The J gene is TRBJ1-2, the V gene TRBV6-5; 7 bases align to TRBD1. After removal of 5 bases from V and 5 bases from J, the junction contained 11 bases not matched to a gene. The CDR3 runs to 15 residues. Germline CDR1 MNHEY, CDR2 SVGAGI. The CDR3 nucleotides read TGTGCCAGCAGTCTATCCGGGACAGCATTATATGGCTACACCTTC. Its translation is CASSLSGTALYGYTF.

V and J are TRBV6-5 and TRBJ2-7; D ambiguous. CDR3 length: 14 amino acids. Germline CDR1 MNHEY, CDR2 SVGAGI. V was pared by 6 bases and J by 2 bases, with 14 bases between. The CDR3 loop reads CASSHEWHTYEQYF. The CDR3 DNA is TGTGCCAGCAGCCACGAGTGGCATACCTACGAGCAGTACTTC.

This clonotype was seen only once. J is TRBJ1-3 and V is TRBV20-1, with D perhaps TRBD1 (5 bases). The V and J ends lost 2 bases and 2 bases respectively, with 7 bases between them. Germline V CDR1 and CDR2: DFQATT, SNEGSKA (reference sequence). The CDR3 contains 13 residues. CDR3 bases: TGCAGTGCTAGAAAGACAGCTGGAAACACCATATATTTT. As protein: CSARKTAGNTIYF.

This sequence joins TRBV27 and TRBJ1-4; a weak D match, TRBD1 (5 bases). Looked up from germline, CDR1 is MNHEY and CDR2 is SMNVEV (reference sequence). The CDR3 loop spans 16 amino acids. The V and J ends lost 6 bases and 8 bases respectively, with 22 bases between them. The CDR3 spells CASSPPTRGFREKLFF. CDR3 nucleotides: TGTGCCAGCAGCCCCCCGACGAGGGGATTTCGGGAAAAACTGTTTTTT.

The CDR3 loop is CSASFAAGGSYEQYF. The DNA of the CDR3 is TGCAGTGCTTCCTTTGCGGCGGGGGGTTCCTACGAGCAGTACTTC. The rearrangement joins TRBV20-1 to TRBJ2-7, with 8 bases fitting TRBD2. The length of the CDR3 is 15 residues. V dropped 5 bases and J dropped 1; count of bases not matched to a gene: 10. From germline, CDR1 is DFQATT and CDR2 SNEGSKA (reference sequence).

This clonotype showed up just once. This rearrangement joins TRBV29-1 to TRBJ2-2; 7 bases fit TRBD1. The trim removed 7 bases at V and 4 bases at J, leaving 9 bases unmatched. Germline assignment: CDR1 SQVTM and CDR2 ANQGSEA. This CDR3 contains 14 residues. This CDR3 is CSAGDRHSTGELFF. CDR3 sequence (DNA): TGCAGCGCTGGGGACAGACACAGCACCGGGGAGCTGTTTTTT.

The rearrangement links TRBV5-6 to TRBJ2-1; D could derive from TRBD1 or TRBD2 (5 bases each). Trimming left V 0 bases short and J 2 bases short, with 6 bases between. The V gene's germline CDR1 is SGHDT and CDR2 YYEEEE. CDR3 size: 14 residues. The CDR3 coding sequence is TGTGCCAGCAGCTTGGAGGGACCCTACAATGAGCAGTTCTTC. Protein: CASSLEGPYNEQFF.

This chain joins TRBV24-1 and TRBJ2-7; D is unclear. Per the germline V gene, CDR1 is KGHDR and CDR2 is SFDVKD. CDR3 length: 14 residues. V was clipped by 6 bases and J by 0 bases, with 11 bases between them. In DNA form, the CDR3 reads TGTGCCACCAGTTCATCGGACGTCTCCTACGAGCAGTACTTC. Its translation is CATSSSDVSYEQYF.